Below are 28 T cell receptor beta chains sequenced from a single sample in a study of blood T cell repertoires in COVID-19. Profiling relied on immunoSEQ multiplex PCR, and the TCRdb table lists in-frame clones only, not all of them. The sample shows fewer than 500,000 clones, 86% of them seen only once. Sequenced: peripheral blood. Source of these receptors: a woman in her 30s with active or convalescent COVID-19.

J is TRBJ2-3 and V is TRBV3-1 (or the pseudogene TRBV3-2), with TRBD2 identical over 12 bases. The germline gives CDR1 LGHDT, CDR2 YNNKEL (reference sequence). Germline trimming cut 3 bases from V and 2 bases from J; bases unmatched to any gene: 3. The CDR3 runs to 16 residues. This CDR3 is CASSQASGGATDTQYF. CDR3 DNA: TGTGCCAGCAGCCAGGCTAGCGGGGGGGCCACAGATACGCAGTATTTT.

The chain combines TRBV7-9 with TRBJ1-2; D unclear. This CDR3 has 14 residues. CDR1 and CDR2 (germline): SEHNR, FQNEAQ (reference sequence). V was clipped by 7 bases and J by 0 bases, with 12 bases between them. The CDR3 coding sequence is TGTGCCAGCACCCTATCTTCCGCTAACTATGGCTACACCTTC. It specifies CASTLSSANYGYTF.

The chain recombines TRBV19 with TRBJ1-4; 9 positions agree with TRBD1. The CDR3 is made up of 19 amino acids. Germline-derived CDR1 and CDR2 are LNHDA and SQIVND (reference sequence). V shed 8 bases and J 4 bases; nucleotides not matched to a gene: 20. The CDR3 region is CASRHRDRDTLHLNEKLFF. The DNA of the CDR3 is TGTGCCAGTCGGCACCGGGACAGGGACACCCTACACCTTAATGAAAAACTGTTTTTT.

This clone was counted once. The rearrangement joins TRBV27 to TRBJ2-5; 11 nucleotides agree with TRBD1. V shed 5 bases, J shed 5 bases, and the junction held 10 bases outside the gene matches. The CDR3 totals 16 residues. Germline V CDR1 and CDR2: MNHEY, SMNVEV (reference sequence). Here the CDR3 reads CASSPGQGAFGETQYF. In DNA form, the CDR3 reads TGTGCCAGCAGTCCAGGACAGGGGGCGTTTGGGGAGACCCAGTACTTC.

This clone was observed a single time. The V and J genes are TRBV4-2 and TRBJ2-7; TRBD2 agrees at 9 bases. V gave up 4 bases and J gave up 4 bases; unmatched junction bases: 8. Germline V gives CDR1 LGHNA, CDR2 YNFKEQ. The CDR3 loop spans 15 amino acids. DNA of the CDR3: TGTGCCAGCAGCCTTCGGCGGGAGGGCCAATACGAGCAGTACTTC. This gives the protein CASSLRREGQYEQYF.

This rearrangement joins TRBV25-1 to TRBJ1-1, with D possibly TRBD1 on 6 matching bases. This CDR3 has 14 amino acids. CDR1 and CDR2 (germline): MGHDK, SYGVNS. Trimming stripped 8 bases from V and 7 bases from J, with 20 bases between. Here the CDR3 reads CASLRSGAGGEAFF. CDR3 coding DNA: TGTGCCAGCCTTCGCTCGGGGGCGGGGGGTGAAGCTTTCTTT.

The chain links TRBV6-5 to TRBJ1-2; D uncertain. V was pared by 5 bases and J by 8 bases, with 12 bases between. The CDR3 is 12 amino acids. Per the germline V gene, CDR1 is MNHEY and CDR2 is SVGAGI. CDR3 region: CASSRGPTGYTF. CDR3 sequence (DNA): TGTGCCAGCAGTCGGGGTCCGACGGGCTACACCTTC.

This clone was observed a handful of times. The V gene is TRBV11-2, the J gene TRBJ1-6, with D unresolved. The CDR3 extends over 14 amino acids. Germline-derived CDR1 and CDR2 are SGHAT and FQNNGV. Trimming pared 5 bases from V and 13 bases from J, leaving 18 bases between. Here the CDR3 reads CASSPSGRILPLHF. CDR3 DNA sequence: TGTGCCAGCAGCCCCTCGGGTCGAATATTGCCCCTCCACTTT.

This clone has just a few counts. The genes are TRBV27 and TRBJ2-7; 16 bases agree with TRBD2. Germline CDR1 is MNHEY and CDR2 is SMNVEV (reference sequence). V was pared by 6 bases and J by 5 bases, with 7 bases of the junction left unmatched. This CDR3 has 16 amino acids. CDR3 amino acids: CASSAGTSGGADEQYF. The CDR3 nucleotides read TGTGCCAGCAGCGCCGGGACTAGCGGGGGGGCGGACGAGCAGTACTTC.

The gene calls are TRBV6-5 and TRBJ2-1; possibly TRBD2 for D (5 bases). The CDR3 has 13 amino acids. The V end lost 6 bases, the J end lost 9 bases, and 15 bases lay between the germline ends. Germline lookup yields CDR1 MNHEY and CDR2 SVGAGI. Here the CDR3 reads CASSLTSTIEQFF. DNA for the CDR3: TGTGCCAGCAGCCTTACTAGTACCATTGAGCAGTTCTTC.

This clone was detected only once. The chain recombines TRBV9 with TRBJ2-4; 10 bases agree with TRBD2. Losses at the gene ends were 4 bases for V and 3 bases for J; bases not matched to a gene: 10. CDR1 and CDR2 from the germline V gene are SGDLS and YYNGEE. The CDR3 extends over 17 amino acids. The CDR3 sequence: CASSPPSSGGLKNIQYF. DNA for the CDR3: TGTGCCAGCAGCCCCCCCTCTAGCGGGGGCCTCAAAAACATTCAGTACTTC. Full variable domain (outside the CDR3, taken from reference TRBV9 and TRBJ2-4): DSGVTQTPKHLITATGQRVTLRCSPRSGDLSVYWYQQSLDQGLQFLIQYYNGEERAKGNILERFSAQQFPDLHSELNLSSLELGDSALYFCASSPPSSGGLKNIQYFGAGTRLSVL.

The chain is built from TRBV29-1 and TRBJ2-1, with 11 bases matching TRBD2. With V trimmed by 1 base and J by 1 base, 3 bases remained unmatched. Germline values: CDR1 SQVTM, CDR2 ANQGSEA. This CDR3 is built from 16 residues. The CDR3 is CSVEVSSGRSYNEQFF. The CDR3, as DNA: TGCAGCGTTGAAGTGTCTAGCGGGAGGTCCTACAATGAGCAGTTCTTC.

This rearrangement joins TRBV7-9 to TRBJ2-1, with 12 positions matching TRBD2. This CDR3 has 15 amino acids. With V trimmed by 1 base and J by 9 bases, 4 bases remained unmatched. Germline CDR1 reads SEHNR; CDR2 reads FQNEAQ (reference sequence). The CDR3, as DNA: TGTGCCAGCAGCTTAGGCCGACTAGCGGGGGTTGAGCAGTTCTTC. This encodes CASSLGRLAGVEQFF.

This sequence joins TRBV2 and TRBJ2-5; 7 bases line up with TRBD2. Germline V gene lookup returns CDR1 SNHLY and CDR2 FYNNEI. J gave up 1 base and V 5 bases, and 7 bases lay outside the gene matches. The CDR3 is 15 residues long. The DNA for the CDR3 is TGTGCCAGCAGTTCCCTTCGGGGGGTCCAAGAGACCCAGTACTTC. Translating gives CASSSLRGVQETQYF.

The rearrangement joins TRBV30 to TRBJ2-3, with 7 bases identical to TRBD1. V shed 0 bases, J shed 2 bases, and the junction held 8 bases outside the gene matches. Germline CDR1 reads GTSNPN; CDR2 reads SVGIG (reference sequence). The CDR3 sequence is 16 residues long. CDR3 coding DNA: TGTGCCTGGAGTGTACTTGGGCAGGGGGTCACAGATACGCAGTATTTT. Protein: CAWSVLGQGVTDTQYF.

The V gene is TRBV5-1, the J gene TRBJ1-1, with 7 bases that match TRBD1. The junction had 1 base not matched to a gene; V was cut back by 4 bases and J by 4 bases. From germline, CDR1 is SGHRS and CDR2 YFSETQ. The CDR3 loop spans 12 amino acids. CDR3 sequence: CASSQGGTEAFF. The DNA for the CDR3 is TGCGCCAGCAGCCAGGGGGGCACTGAAGCTTTCTTT.

The chain joins TRBV2 to TRBJ2-6, with a possible D match to TRBD1 (5 bases). V dropped 9 bases and J dropped 1 base, with 10 bases sitting between them. Germline V lookup: CDR1 SNHLY, CDR2 FYNNEI. The CDR3 runs 14 residues. DNA for the CDR3: TGTGCCAGGACAGTACGTTCTGGGGCCAACGTCCTGACTTTC. Its translation: CARTVRSGANVLTF. The full variable domain, in which reference TRBV2 and TRBJ2-6 provide the parts outside the CDR3, is EPEVTQTPSHQVTQMGQEVILRCVPISNHLYFYWYRQILGQKVEFLVSFYNNEISEKSEIFDDQFSVERPDGSNFTLKIRSTKLEDSAMYFCARTVRSGANVLTFGAGSRLTVL.

The CDR3: CASSQGTNQPQHF. The CDR3, as DNA: TGTGCCAGCAGTCAGGGTACGAATCAGCCCCAGCATTTT. V and J are TRBV6-5 and TRBJ1-5; maybe TRBD1 (5 bases). Germline loops: CDR1 MNHEY, CDR2 SVGAGI. This CDR3 contains 13 residues. Trimming took 5 bases from V and 4 from J, leaving 9 bases between them.

The chain links TRBV14 to TRBJ2-1; 11 bases are shared with TRBD2. CDR1 and CDR2 (germline): SGHDN, FVKESK. Trimming cost V 4 bases and J 6 bases; bases outside gene matches: 5. The CDR3 spans 15 residues. The CDR3 spells CASSPLAGGLNEQFF. DNA for the CDR3: TGTGCCAGCAGCCCATTAGCGGGGGGGCTCAATGAGCAGTTCTTC.

V gene TRBV10-2 combines with J gene TRBJ2-5; 7 bases align to TRBD2. This CDR3 is built from 14 residues. Germline CDR1 reads WSHSY; CDR2 reads SAAADI. V trimming: 1 base; J trimming: 4 bases; junction bases outside the gene matches: 3. CDR3: CASSELAGSETQYF. CDR3 nucleotide sequence: TGCGCCAGCAGTGAGTTAGCGGGTTCAGAGACCCAGTACTTC.

The chain employs TRBV7-9 and TRBJ1-2, with unresolved D. Germline CDR1 SEHNR, CDR2 FQNEAQ (reference sequence). The CDR3 runs 13 residues. V lost 8 bases and J lost 2, with 12 bases in between. CDR3 sequence reads: CASQLEPNYGYTF. The CDR3 DNA follows: TGTGCCAGCCAATTAGAACCAAACTATGGCTACACCTTC.

The CDR3 sequence is CAISEALGAGQPQHF. Written as DNA, the CDR3 is TGTGCCATCAGTGAGGCTTTGGGGGCAGGGCAGCCCCAGCATTTT. V usage is TRBV10-3 and J usage is TRBJ1-5, with a tentative D call TRBD1 (6 bases). Germline CDR1 and CDR2: ENHRY and SYGVKD. The V gene lost 2 bases and the J gene lost 7 bases, with 15 bases spanning the gap. The CDR3 spans 15 residues.

This clone was recorded many times. The genes are TRBV29-1 and TRBJ2-5; D is uncertain. This CDR3 region has 12 residues. The V gene's germline CDR1 is SQVTM and CDR2 ANQGSEA. V gave up 4 bases and J gave up 4 bases, with 10 bases separating them. The CDR3 region has the DNA TGCAGCGTTGTTGTTATCCGAGAGACCCAGTACTTC. The encoded protein is CSVVVIRETQYF.

The chain links TRBV14 to TRBJ2-5; D gene ambiguous. The CDR3 length is 15 residues. The germline CDR1 and CDR2 sequences are SGHDN and FVKESK. Between the trimmed V and J ends, which lost 1 base and 5 bases, there was a span of 14 bases. CDR3 region: CASSQGAVVRETQYF. The CDR3 DNA reads TGTGCCAGCAGCCAAGGGGCTGTAGTTCGGGAGACCCAGTACTTC.

The chain employs TRBV29-1 and TRBJ2-5; 7 bases match TRBD1. V gave up 4 bases and J gave up 5 bases; unmatched junction bases: 4. This CDR3 region has 12 residues. Germline CDR1 and CDR2: SQVTM and ANQGSEA. The DNA for the CDR3 is TGCAGCGTTGTAGTACAGGGGGAGACCCAGTACTTC. Its translation is CSVVVQGETQYF. Supplemented by reference TRBV29-1 and TRBJ2-5, the full variable domain reads SAVISQKPSRDICQRGTSLTIQCQVDSQVTMMFWYRQQPGQSLTLIATANQGSEATYESGFVIDKFPISRPNLTFSTLTVSNMSPEDSSIYLCSVVVQGETQYFGPGTRLLVL.

This clone has a single count. The V and J genes are TRBV5-1 and TRBJ1-3; the D is unclear. CDR1 is SGHRS, CDR2 YFSETQ, per germline. The CDR3 covers 14 residues. Trimming took 4 bases from V and 1 from J, leaving 9 bases between them. CDR3 region: CASSQDLSGNTIYF. In nucleotides, the CDR3 is TGCGCCAGCAGCCAAGATCTATCTGGAAACACCATATATTTT. Supplemented by reference TRBV5-1 and TRBJ1-3, the full variable domain reads KAGVTQTPRYLIKTRGQQVTLSCSPISGHRSVSWYQQTPGQGLQFLFEYFSETQRNKGNFPGRFSGRQFSNSRSEMNVSTLELGDSALYLCASSQDLSGNTIYFGEGSWLTVV.

Here the CDR3 reads CASRGERGYTYEQYF. CDR3 DNA: TGTGCTAGTAGAGGGGAGCGGGGGTATACCTACGAGCAGTACTTC. J is TRBJ2-7 and V is TRBV12-5; TRBD2 matches 8 bases. This CDR3 has 15 residues. Per the germline V gene, CDR1 is LGHNT and CDR2 is FRNRAP. The trim removed 8 bases at V and 2 bases at J, leaving 11 bases unmatched.

The gene calls are TRBV6-6 and TRBJ1-1; maybe TRBD1 (5 bases). Trimming cost V 8 bases and J 2 bases, with 9 bases left between them. This CDR3 spans 12 amino acids. In germline, CDR1 is MNHNY, CDR2 SVGAGI (reference sequence). CDR3 protein: CASGQGNTEAFF. In nucleotides, the CDR3 is TGTGCCAGCGGACAAGGAAACACTGAAGCTTTCTTT.